The 21 T cell receptor beta chains presented below share a single source sample, sequenced in a study of human CD8 memory T cell subsets. Designated as TPEX, the CCR7+ PD-1+ TIGIT+ early memory CD8+ T cells showed dysfunctional, exhausted-like traits. TCR beta libraries were made by UMI-labeled 5' RACE. Following a re-call of the 5' RACE reads, TCRdb has one entry per CDR3 protein and lacks DNA. Its table records more than 6,000 distinct CDR3 sequences. The source material was CD8+ T cells from PBMCs. Receptors originate from a human donor in good health.

This clonotype ranks as medium-sized in terms of frequency. The CDR3 reads CAISLGRGEVDGYTF. The rearrangement joins TRBV10-3 to TRBJ1-2; TCRdb selects TRBD1, and the lack of DNA leaves this call unchecked. This CDR3 is built from 15 residues. The germline gives CDR1 ENHRY, CDR2 SYGVKD.

The rearrangement uses TRBV25-1 and TRBJ1-3. Germline V gene data show CDR1 as MGHDK and CDR2 as SYGVNS. The CDR3 extends over 11 amino acids. CDR3 sequence: CASRHWDTIYF. Full variable domain (missing parts from reference TRBV25-1 and TRBJ1-3): EADIYQTPRYLVIGTGKKITLECSQTMGHDKMYWYQQDPGMELHLIHYSYGVNSTEKGDLSSESTVSRIRTEHFPLTLESARPSHTSQYLCASRHWDTIYFGEGSWLTVV.

The V call is TRBV28, the J call TRBJ2-7; TCRdb selects TRBD1, and the lack of DNA leaves this call unchecked. Germline V gene sequence: CDR1 MDHEN, CDR2 SYDVKM. The CDR3 runs 13 residues. CDR3 region: CATRPGTSYEQYF.

This clonotype is classed as medium-sized by frequency. The chain uses TRBV29-1 and TRBJ2-7. The CDR3 has 11 amino acids. Germline V gene data show CDR1 as SQVTM and CDR2 as ANQGSEA. The CDR3 is CSVVIGYEQYF.

The V call is TRBV6-5, the J call TRBJ2-3; TCRdb proposes TRBD1, but this gene call is untestable without DNA. The CDR3 is 15 residues long. CDR1 MNHEY and CDR2 SVGAGI come from the germline V gene. The CDR3 spells CASSYSAGGADTQYF.

The rearrangement joins TRBV19 to TRBJ2-1; TCRdb's assignment of TRBD2 cannot be checked, as there is no DNA. The length of the CDR3 is 15 residues. Germline V gives CDR1 LNHDA, CDR2 SQIVND (reference sequence). This CDR3 reads CASSLAGEPYNEQFF.

This clonotype is called medium-sized based on its frequency. CDR3 sequence reads: CSASNPSGFDGDNEQFF. V and J are TRBV20-1 and TRBJ2-1; lacking DNA, the TRBD2 call made by TCRdb goes unchecked. Germline V gives CDR1 DFQATT, CDR2 SNEGSKA (reference sequence). This CDR3 contains 17 residues.

This chain joins TRBV5-1 and TRBJ1-2; the TRBD1 assignment by TCRdb is unverifiable without DNA. The CDR3 is 14 residues long. The germline V gene encodes CDR1 SGHRS and CDR2 YFSETQ. CDR3 sequence reads: CASSLEVGAYGYTF. Filled out from reference TRBV5-1 and TRBJ1-2, the complete variable domain reads KAGVTQTPRYLIKTRGQQVTLSCSPISGHRSVSWYQQTPGQGLQFLFEYFSETQRNKGNFPGRFSGRQFSNSRSEMNVSTLELGDSALYLCASSLEVGAYGYTFGSGTRLTVV.

This CDR3 is CASSYGTDNEQFF. The chain recombines TRBV5-5 with TRBJ2-1. The CDR3 loop spans 13 amino acids. The germline V gene has CDR1 SGHKS and CDR2 YYEKEE (reference sequence). Combining the CDR3 with reference TRBV5-5 and TRBJ2-1 gives the whole variable domain DAGVTQSPTHLIKTRGQQVTLRCSPISGHKSVSWYQQVLGQGPQFIFQYYEKEERGRGNFPDRFSARQFPNYSSELNVNALLLGDSALYLCASSYGTDNEQFFGPGTRLTVL.

The V gene is TRBV12-5, the J gene TRBJ2-5; TCRdb outputs TRBD1, but without DNA this stays unchecked. The germline gives CDR1 LGHNT, CDR2 FRNRAP. The CDR3 is 14 amino acids. CDR3 in amino acids: CASGRGQNQETQYF.

Frequency places this clonotype as medium-sized. The rearrangement links TRBV2 to TRBJ1-6. CDR3 length equals 15 residues. From germline, CDR1 is SNHLY and CDR2 FYNNEI. CDR3 loop: CASSEWVSHNSPLHF.

The chain couples TRBV7-3 to TRBJ2-1; with no DNA, the TCRdb D assignment of TRBD1 cannot be verified. The CDR3 runs to 12 residues. Per the germline V gene, CDR1 is SGHTA and CDR2 is FQGTGA. This CDR3 is CASSLVGGEQFF.

The rearrangement joins TRBV7-9 to TRBJ2-3; TCRdb's D call, TRBD1, is unchecked because there is no DNA. The CDR3 totals 15 residues. Germline-derived CDR1 and CDR2 are SEHNR and FQNEAQ (reference sequence). The CDR3 sequence is CASSLKPGGGDTQYF. Combining the CDR3 with reference TRBV7-9 and TRBJ2-3 gives the whole variable domain DTGVSQNPRHKITKRGQNVTFRCDPISEHNRLYWYRQTLGQGPEFLTYFQNEAQLEKSRLLSDRFSAERPKGSFSTLEIQRTEQGDSAMYLCASSLKPGGGDTQYFGPGTRLTVL.

The chain uses TRBV5-1 and TRBJ2-3; TCRdb calls TRBD1, which cannot be checked without DNA. Germline-derived CDR1 and CDR2 are SGHRS and YFSETQ. This CDR3 region has 18 residues. The CDR3 loop reads CASSLGNYARVSTDTQYF.

The V gene is TRBV5-5, the J gene TRBJ2-3. Germline loops: CDR1 SGHKS, CDR2 YYEKEE (reference sequence). The CDR3 is 14 residues long. The CDR3 reads CASSLNPEADTQYF.

This chain uses TRBV7-6 with TRBJ2-1; TCRdb lists TRBD2, though no DNA is available to test this call. Germline values: CDR1 SGHVS, CDR2 FNYEAQ. The CDR3 extends over 18 amino acids. The CDR3 spells CASSLGTSGGRSYNEQFF.

This chain joins TRBV10-3 and TRBJ2-7; without DNA, the TCRdb call of TRBD2 cannot be checked. The germline V gene has CDR1 ENHRY and CDR2 SYGVKD. The CDR3 loop spans 19 amino acids. CDR3 amino acids: CAISESLLAGVGYSYEQYF.

This sequence joins TRBV5-1 and TRBJ1-1; the D call from TCRdb, TRBD1, cannot be confirmed without DNA. CDR1 and CDR2 from the germline V gene are SGHRS and YFSETQ. This CDR3 is built from 16 residues. This CDR3 reads CASSLVSTGAGTEAFF.

The chain uses TRBV7-8 and TRBJ2-3; the D call from TCRdb, TRBD1, cannot be confirmed without DNA. The germline CDR1 and CDR2 sequences are SGHVS and FQNEAQ. CDR3 length: 17 residues. The CDR3 protein is CASWGQAGVRGADTQYF.

V is TRBV9 and J is TRBJ1-1; TCRdb selects TRBD1, and the lack of DNA leaves this call unchecked. There are 16 residues in the CDR3. Germline CDR1 and CDR2: SGDLS and YYNGEE. CDR3 residues: CASSHPSGQMNTEAFF.

The chain couples TRBV24-1 to TRBJ2-2; TCRdb calls TRBD1, which cannot be checked without DNA. In germline, CDR1 is KGHDR, CDR2 SFDVKD. This CDR3 contains 19 residues. The CDR3 region is CATSGVDRVYPANTGELFF.